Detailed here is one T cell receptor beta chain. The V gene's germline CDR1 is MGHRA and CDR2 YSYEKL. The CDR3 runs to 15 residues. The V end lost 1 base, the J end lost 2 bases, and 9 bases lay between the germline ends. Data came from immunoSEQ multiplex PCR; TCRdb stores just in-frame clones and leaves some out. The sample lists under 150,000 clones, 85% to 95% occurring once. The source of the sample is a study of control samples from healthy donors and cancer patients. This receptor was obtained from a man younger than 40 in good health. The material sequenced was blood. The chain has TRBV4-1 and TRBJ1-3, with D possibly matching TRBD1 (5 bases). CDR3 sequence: CASSQAWGTGNTIYF. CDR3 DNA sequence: TGCGCCAGCAGCCAAGCCTGGGGCACTGGAAACACCATATATTTT.